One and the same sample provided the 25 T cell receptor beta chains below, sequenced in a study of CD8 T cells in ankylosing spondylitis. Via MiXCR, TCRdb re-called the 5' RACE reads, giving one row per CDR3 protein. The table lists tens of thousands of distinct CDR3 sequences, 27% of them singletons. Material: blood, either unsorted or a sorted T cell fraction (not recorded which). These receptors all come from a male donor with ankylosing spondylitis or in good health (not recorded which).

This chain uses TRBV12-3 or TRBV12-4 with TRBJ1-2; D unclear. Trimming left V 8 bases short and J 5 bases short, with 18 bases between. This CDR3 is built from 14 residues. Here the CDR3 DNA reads TGTGCCAGCTCTATATCGGCAGGCGCTTATGGCTACACCTTC. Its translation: CASSISAGAYGYTF.

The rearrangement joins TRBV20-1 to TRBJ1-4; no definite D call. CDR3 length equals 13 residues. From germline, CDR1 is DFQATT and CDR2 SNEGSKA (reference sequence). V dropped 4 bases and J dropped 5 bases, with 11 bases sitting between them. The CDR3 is CSAIHGENEKLFF. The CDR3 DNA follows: TGCAGTGCTATACACGGGGAAAATGAAAAACTGTTTTTT.

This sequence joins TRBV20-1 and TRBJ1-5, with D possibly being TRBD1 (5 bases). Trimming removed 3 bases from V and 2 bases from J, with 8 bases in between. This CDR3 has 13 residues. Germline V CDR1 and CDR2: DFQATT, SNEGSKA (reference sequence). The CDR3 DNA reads TGCAGTGCTAGTGGGGACGGCAATCAGCCCCAGCATTTT. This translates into CSASGDGNQPQHF.

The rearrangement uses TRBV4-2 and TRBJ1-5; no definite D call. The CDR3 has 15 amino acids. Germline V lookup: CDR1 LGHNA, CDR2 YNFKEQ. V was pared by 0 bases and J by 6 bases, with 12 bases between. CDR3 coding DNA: TGTGCCAGCAGCCAAGACCGCACGGCAAGTCAGCCCCAGCATTTT. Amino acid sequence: CASSQDRTASQPQHF.

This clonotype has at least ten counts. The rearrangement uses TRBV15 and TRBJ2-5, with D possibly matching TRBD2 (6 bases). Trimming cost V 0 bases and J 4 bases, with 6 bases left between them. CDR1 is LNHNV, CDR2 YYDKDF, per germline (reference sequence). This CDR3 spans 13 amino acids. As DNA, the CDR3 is TGTGCCACCAGCAGAGAGCGGGGAGAGACCCAGTACTTC. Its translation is CATSRERGETQYF.

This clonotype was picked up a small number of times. CDR3 in amino acids: CASSKDRGVESPLHF. The DNA for the CDR3 is TGCGCCAGCAGCAAGGACAGGGGGGTAGAATCACCCCTCCACTTT. This sequence joins TRBV5-1 and TRBJ1-6; TRBD1 matches at 10 bases. The junction had 8 bases not matched to a gene; V was cut back by 4 bases and J by 10 bases. The CDR3 runs 15 residues. Germline lookup yields CDR1 SGHRS and CDR2 YFSETQ. Complete variable domain (other parts from reference TRBV5-1 and TRBJ1-6): KAGVTQTPRYLIKTRGQQVTLSCSPISGHRSVSWYQQTPGQGLQFLFEYFSETQRNKGNFPGRFSGRQFSNSRSEMNVSTLELGDSALYLCASSKDRGVESPLHFGNGTRLTVT.

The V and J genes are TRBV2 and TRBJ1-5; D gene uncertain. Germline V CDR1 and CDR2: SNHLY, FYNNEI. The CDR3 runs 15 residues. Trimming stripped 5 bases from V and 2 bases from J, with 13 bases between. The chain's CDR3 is CASSRTLSGNQPQHF. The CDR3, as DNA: TGTGCCAGCAGTCGGACCCTATCCGGCAATCAGCCCCAGCATTTT.

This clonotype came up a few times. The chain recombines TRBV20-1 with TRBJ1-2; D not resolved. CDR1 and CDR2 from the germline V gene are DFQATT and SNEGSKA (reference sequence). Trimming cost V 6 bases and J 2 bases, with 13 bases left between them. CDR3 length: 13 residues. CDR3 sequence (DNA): TGCAGTGCGCCGGAGACATCAAACTATGGCTACACCTTC. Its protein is CSAPETSNYGYTF.

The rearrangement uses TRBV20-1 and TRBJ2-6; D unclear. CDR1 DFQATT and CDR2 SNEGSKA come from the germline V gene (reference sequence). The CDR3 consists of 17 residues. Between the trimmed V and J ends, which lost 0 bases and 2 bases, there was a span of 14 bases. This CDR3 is CSAREPLGSAGANVLTF. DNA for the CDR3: TGCAGTGCTAGAGAGCCCCTCGGTTCGGCTGGGGCCAACGTCCTGACTTTC.

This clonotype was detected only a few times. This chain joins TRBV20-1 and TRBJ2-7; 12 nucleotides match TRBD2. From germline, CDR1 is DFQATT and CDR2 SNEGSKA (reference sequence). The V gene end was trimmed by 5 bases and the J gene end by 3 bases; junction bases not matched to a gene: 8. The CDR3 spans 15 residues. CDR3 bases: TGCAGTGCTCGCCCGTGGACTAGCGGGATCTACGAGCAGTACTTC. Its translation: CSARPWTSGIYEQYF.

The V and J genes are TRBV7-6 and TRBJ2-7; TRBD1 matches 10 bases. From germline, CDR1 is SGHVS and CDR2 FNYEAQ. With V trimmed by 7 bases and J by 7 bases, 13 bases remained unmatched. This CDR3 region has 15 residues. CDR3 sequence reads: CASTPGGQGLYEQYF. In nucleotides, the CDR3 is TGTGCCAGCACCCCAGGGGGACAGGGGCTGTATGAGCAGTACTTC.

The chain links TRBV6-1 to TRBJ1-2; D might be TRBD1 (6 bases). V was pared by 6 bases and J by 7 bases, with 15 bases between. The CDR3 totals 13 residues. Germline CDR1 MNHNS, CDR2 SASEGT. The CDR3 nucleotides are TGTGCCAGCAGCGGGGGGCGGCTTAGTGGCTACACCTTC. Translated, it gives CASSGGRLSGYTF.

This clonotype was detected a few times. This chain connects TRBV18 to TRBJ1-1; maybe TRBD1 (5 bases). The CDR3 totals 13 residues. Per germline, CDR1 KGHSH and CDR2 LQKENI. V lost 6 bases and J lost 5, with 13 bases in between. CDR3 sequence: CASSLMQGTEAFF. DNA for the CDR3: TGTGCCAGCTCTCTCATGCAGGGAACTGAAGCTTTCTTT.

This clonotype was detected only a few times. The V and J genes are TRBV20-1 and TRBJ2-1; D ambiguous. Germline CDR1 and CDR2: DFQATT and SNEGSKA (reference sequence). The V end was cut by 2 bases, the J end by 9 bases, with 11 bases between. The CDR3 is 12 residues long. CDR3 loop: CSARPTLREQFF. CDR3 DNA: TGCAGTGCTAGACCCACGTTACGTGAGCAGTTCTTC.

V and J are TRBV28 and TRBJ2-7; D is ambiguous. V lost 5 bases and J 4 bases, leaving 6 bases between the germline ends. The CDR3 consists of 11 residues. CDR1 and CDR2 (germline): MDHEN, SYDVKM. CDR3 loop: CASSDRYEQYV. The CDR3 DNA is TGTGCCAGCAGTGATCGATACGAGCAGTACGTC.

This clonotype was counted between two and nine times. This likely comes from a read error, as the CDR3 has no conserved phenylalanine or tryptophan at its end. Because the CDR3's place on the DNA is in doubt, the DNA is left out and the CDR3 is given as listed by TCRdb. CDR3 protein: CASSFGQARFLWL. The chain couples TRBV12-3 or TRBV12-4 to TRBJ1-2. The length of the CDR3 is 13 amino acids, counting both ends.

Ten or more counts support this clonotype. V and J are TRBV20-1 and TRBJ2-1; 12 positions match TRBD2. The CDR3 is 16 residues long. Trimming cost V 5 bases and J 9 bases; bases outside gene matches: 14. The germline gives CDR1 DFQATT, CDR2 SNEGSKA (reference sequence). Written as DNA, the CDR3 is TGCAGTGCTTCCTACCTAGCGGGAGGGCCTTGGGGTGAGCAGTTCTTC. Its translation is CSASYLAGGPWGEQFF.

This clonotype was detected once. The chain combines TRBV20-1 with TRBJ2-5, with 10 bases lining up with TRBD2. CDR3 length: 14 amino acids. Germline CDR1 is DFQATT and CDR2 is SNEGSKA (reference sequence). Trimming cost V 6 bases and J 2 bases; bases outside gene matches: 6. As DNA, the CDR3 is TGCAGTGCCGAAGGACTAGCGGCACAAGAGACCCAGTACTTC. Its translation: CSAEGLAAQETQYF.

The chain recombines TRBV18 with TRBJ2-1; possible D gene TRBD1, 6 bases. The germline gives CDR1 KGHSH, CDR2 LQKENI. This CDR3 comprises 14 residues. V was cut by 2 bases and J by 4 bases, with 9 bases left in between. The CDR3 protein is CASSPSQGYNEQFF. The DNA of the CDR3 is TGTGCCAGCTCACCATCACAGGGTTACAATGAGCAGTTCTTC.

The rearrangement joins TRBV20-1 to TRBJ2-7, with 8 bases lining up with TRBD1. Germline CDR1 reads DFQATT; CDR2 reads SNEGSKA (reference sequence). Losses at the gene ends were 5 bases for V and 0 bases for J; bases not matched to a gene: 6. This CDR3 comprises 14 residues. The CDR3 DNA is TGCAGTGCTTGGAAGACAGGGGACTCCTACGAGCAGTACGTC. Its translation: CSAWKTGDSYEQYV.

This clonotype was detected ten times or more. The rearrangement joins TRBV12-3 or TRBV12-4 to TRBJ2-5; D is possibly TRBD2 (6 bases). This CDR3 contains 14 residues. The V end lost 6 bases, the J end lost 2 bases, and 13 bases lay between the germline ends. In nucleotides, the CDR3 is TGTGCCAGCAGGCGACTAGAAACACAAGAGACCCAGTACTTC. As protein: CASRRLETQETQYF.

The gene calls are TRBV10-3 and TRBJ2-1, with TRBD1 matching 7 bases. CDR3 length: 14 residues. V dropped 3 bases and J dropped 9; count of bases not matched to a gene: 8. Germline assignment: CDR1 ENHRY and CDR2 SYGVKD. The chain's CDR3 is CAISDSRQGGEQFF. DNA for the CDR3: TGTGCCATCAGTGATTCCCGACAGGGCGGTGAGCAGTTCTTC.

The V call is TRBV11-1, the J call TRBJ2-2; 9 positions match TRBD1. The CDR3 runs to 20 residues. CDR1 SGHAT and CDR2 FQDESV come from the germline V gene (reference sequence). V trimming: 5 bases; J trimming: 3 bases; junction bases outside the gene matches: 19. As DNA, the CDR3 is TGTGCCAGCAGCGCTGCCATTCCATTTAGGGACAGGGTCGACACCGGGGAGCTGTTTTTT. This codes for CASSAAIPFRDRVDTGELFF.

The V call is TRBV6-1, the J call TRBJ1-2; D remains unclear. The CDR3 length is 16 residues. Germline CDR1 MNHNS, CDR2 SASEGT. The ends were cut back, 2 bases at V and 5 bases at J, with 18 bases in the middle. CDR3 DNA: TGTGCCAGCAGTGAAAGGAGCAGGTCGGAAGGGTATGGCTACACCTTC. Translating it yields CASSERSRSEGYGYTF.

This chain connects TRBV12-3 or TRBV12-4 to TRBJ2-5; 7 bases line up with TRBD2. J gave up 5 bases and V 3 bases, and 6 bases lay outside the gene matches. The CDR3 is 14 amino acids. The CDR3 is CASSFRRERETQYF. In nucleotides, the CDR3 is TGTGCCAGCAGTTTTCGGCGGGAGAGGGAGACCCAGTACTTC.